This T cell receptor beta chain was sequenced in a study of OX40 agonist ivuxolimab in advanced cancers. The protocol was immunoSEQ multiplex PCR, while the TCRdb copy is restricted to in-frame clones and leaves out a portion. Of approximately 77,000 clones detected, 80% to 95% appear once; the ten largest clones hold about 11%. The source material was CD4+ or CD8+ T cells sorted from blood, sampled in a trial of the OX40 agonist ivuxolimab. The receptor's source is an adult with an advanced solid tumor such as melanoma, head and neck, liver or kidney cancer.

This CDR3 is CASSPGSGGTYEQYF. For the CDR3, the DNA is TGTGCCAGCAGCCCAGGCTCAGGGGGTACCTACGAGCAGTACTTC. The chain has TRBV9 and TRBJ2-7, with 7 bases aligning to TRBD1. After removal of 4 bases from V and 2 bases from J, the junction contained 9 bases not matched to a gene. This CDR3 comprises 15 residues. Germline values: CDR1 SGDLS, CDR2 YYNGEE.